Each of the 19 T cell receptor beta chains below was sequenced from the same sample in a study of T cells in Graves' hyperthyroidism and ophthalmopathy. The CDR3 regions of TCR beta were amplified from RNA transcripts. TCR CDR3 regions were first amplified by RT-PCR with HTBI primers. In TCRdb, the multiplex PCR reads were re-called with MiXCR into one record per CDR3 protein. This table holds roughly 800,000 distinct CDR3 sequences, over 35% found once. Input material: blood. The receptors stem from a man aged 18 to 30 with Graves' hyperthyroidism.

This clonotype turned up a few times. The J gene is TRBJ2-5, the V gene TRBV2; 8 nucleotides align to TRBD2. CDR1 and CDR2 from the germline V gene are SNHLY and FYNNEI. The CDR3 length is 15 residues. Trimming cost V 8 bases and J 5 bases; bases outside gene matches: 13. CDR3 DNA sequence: TGTGCCAGCCGAACTTTTAGCGGGGAGACGGAGACCCAGTACTTC. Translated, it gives CASRTFSGETETQYF.

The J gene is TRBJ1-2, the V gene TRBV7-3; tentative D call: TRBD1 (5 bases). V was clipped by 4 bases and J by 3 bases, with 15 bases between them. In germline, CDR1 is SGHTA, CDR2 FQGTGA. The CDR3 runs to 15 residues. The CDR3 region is CASSSAPAGDYGYTF. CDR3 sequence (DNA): TGTGCCAGCAGCTCAGCCCCAGCGGGGGACTATGGCTACACCTTC. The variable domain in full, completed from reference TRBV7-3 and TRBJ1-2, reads GAGVSQTPSNKVTEKGKYVELRCDPISGHTALYWYRQSLGQGPEFLIYFQGTGAADDSGLPNDRFFAVRPEGSVSTLKIQRTERGDSAVYLCASSSAPAGDYGYTFGSGTRLTVV.

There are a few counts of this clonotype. CDR3 sequence (DNA): TGCGCCAGCAGCTTTTTAGGGGACGAGGAAGCTTTCTTT. Amino acids: CASSFLGDEEAFF. The V and J genes are TRBV5-1 and TRBJ1-1; a possible D gene is TRBD1 (5 bases). The CDR3 runs 13 residues. The V gene's germline CDR1 is SGHRS and CDR2 YFSETQ. V dropped 2 bases and J dropped 8 bases, with 13 bases sitting between them.

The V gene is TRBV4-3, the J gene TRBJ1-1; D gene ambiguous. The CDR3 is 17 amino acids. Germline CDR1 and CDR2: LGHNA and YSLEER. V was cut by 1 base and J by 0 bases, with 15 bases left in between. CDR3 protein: CASSQGPPGAMNTEAFF. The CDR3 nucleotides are TGCGCCAGCAGCCAAGGGCCCCCAGGAGCTATGAACACTGAAGCTTTCTTT.

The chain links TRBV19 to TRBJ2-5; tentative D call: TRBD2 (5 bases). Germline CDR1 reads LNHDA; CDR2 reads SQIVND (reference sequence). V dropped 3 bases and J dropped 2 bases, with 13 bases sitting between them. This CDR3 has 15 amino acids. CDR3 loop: CASSIEGARQETQYF. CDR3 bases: TGTGCCAGTAGTATTGAGGGAGCCCGGCAAGAGACCCAGTACTTC.

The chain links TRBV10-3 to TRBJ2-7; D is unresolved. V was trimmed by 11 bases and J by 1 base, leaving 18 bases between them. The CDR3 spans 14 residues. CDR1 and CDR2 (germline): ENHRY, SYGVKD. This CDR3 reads CAWSRGPPSYEQYF. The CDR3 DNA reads TGTGCCTGGAGTCGAGGACCCCCGTCCTACGAGCAGTACTTC.

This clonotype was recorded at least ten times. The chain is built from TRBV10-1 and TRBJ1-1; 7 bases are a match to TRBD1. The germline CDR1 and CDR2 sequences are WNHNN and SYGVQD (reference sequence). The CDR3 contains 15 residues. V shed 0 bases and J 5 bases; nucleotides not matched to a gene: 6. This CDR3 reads CASSESQTGLTEAFF. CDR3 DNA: TGCGCCAGCAGTGAGTCGCAGACAGGGTTGACTGAAGCTTTCTTT.

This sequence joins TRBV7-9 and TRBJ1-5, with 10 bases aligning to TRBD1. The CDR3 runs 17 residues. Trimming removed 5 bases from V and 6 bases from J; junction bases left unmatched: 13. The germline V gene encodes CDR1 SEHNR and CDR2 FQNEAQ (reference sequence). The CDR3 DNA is TGTGCCAGCAGCCAAGGGGCTCGACAGGGGGCGGTTCAGCCCCAGCATTTT. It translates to CASSQGARQGAVQPQHF.

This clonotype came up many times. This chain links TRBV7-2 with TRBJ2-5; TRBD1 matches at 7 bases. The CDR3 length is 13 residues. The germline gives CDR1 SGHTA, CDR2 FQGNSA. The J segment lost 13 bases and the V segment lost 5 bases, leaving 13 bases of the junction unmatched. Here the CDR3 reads CASSRSRTGDGYF. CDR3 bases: TGTGCCAGCAGCCGCTCACGGACAGGCGACGGGTACTTC.

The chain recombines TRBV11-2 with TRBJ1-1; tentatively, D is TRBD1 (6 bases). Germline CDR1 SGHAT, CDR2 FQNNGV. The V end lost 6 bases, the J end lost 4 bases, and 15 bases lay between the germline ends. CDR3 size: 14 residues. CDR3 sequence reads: CASSARGGSTEAFF. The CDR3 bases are TGTGCCAGCAGTGCTAGAGGGGGGAGCACTGAAGCTTTCTTT. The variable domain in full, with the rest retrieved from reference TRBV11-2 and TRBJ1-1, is EAGVAQSPRYKIIEKRQSVAFWCNPISGHATLYWYQQILGQGPKLLIQFQNNGVVDDSQLPKDRFSAERLKGVDSTLKIQPAKLEDSAVYLCASSARGGSTEAFFGQGTRLTVV.

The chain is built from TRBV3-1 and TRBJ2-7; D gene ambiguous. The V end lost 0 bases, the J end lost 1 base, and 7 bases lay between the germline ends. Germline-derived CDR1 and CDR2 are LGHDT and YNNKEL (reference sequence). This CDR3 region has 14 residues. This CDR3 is CASSQDPASYEQYF. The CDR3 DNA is TGTGCCAGCAGCCAAGATCCAGCTTCCTACGAGCAGTACTTC.

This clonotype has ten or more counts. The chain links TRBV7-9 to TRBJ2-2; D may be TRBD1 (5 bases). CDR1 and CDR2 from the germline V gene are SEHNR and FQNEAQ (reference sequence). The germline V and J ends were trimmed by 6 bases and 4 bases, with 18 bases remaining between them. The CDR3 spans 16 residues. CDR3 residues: CASSIIGQGATGELFF. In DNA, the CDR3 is TGTGCCAGCAGTATCATCGGGCAGGGCGCCACCGGGGAGCTGTTTTTT.

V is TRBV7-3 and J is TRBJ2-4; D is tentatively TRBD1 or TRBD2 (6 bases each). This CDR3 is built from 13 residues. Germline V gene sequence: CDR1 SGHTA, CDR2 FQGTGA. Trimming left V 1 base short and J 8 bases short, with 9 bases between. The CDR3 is CASSLNREDIQYF. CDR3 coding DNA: TGTGCCAGCAGCTTAAACAGGGAGGACATTCAGTACTTC.

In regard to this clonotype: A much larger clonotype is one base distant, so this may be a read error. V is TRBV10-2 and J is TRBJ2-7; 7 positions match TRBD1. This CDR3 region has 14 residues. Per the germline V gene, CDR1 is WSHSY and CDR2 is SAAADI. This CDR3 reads CSSSPGTVIYEQYF. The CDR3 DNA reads TGCTCCAGCAGTCCCGGGACAGTGATCTACGAGCAGTACTTC.

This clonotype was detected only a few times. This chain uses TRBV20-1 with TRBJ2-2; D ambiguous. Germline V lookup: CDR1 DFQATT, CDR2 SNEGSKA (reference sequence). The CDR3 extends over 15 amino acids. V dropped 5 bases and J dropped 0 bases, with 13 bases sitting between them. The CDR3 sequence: CSAPILGANTGELFF. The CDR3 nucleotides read TGCAGTGCTCCGATTCTAGGCGCGAACACCGGGGAGCTGTTTTTT.

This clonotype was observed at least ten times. This CDR3 is CASSQDRRTQYF. The DNA of the CDR3 is TGCGCCAGCAGCCAAGATAGACGCACCCAGTACTTC. V gene TRBV4-1 combines with J gene TRBJ2-5; D not certain. CDR3 length equals 12 residues. Germline CDR1 and CDR2: MGHRA and YSYEKL. Trimming removed 0 bases at V and 8 bases at J, with 7 bases between.

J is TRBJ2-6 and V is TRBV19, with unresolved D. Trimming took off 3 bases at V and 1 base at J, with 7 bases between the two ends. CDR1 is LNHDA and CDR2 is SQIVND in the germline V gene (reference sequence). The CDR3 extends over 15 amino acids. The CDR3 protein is CASSIVFSGANVLTF. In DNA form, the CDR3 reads TGTGCCAGTAGTATCGTGTTTTCTGGGGCCAACGTCCTGACTTTC.

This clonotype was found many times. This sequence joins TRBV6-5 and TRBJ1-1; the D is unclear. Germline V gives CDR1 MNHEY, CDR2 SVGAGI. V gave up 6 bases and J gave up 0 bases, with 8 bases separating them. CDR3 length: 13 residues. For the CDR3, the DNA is TGTGCCAGCAGCTACGACCTGAACACTGAAGCTTTCTTT. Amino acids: CASSYDLNTEAFF.

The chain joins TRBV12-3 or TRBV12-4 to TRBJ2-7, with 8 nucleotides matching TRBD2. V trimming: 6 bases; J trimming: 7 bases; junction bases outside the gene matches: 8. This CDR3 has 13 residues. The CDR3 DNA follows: TGTGCCAGCAGCGACCAGCGGGGGTTAGAGCAGTACTTC. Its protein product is CASSDQRGLEQYF.